These T cell receptor beta chains were read from a single sample in a study of blood T cells in healthy people across ages. TCRdb reprocessed the 5' RACE reads via MiXCR and lists one record per CDR3 protein. The data contain about a million distinct CDR3 sequences, 51% of them singletons. Sequencing input: blood. These receptors originate from a woman aged 60 to 75 in good health. CDR3s include the opening cysteine and the closing phenylalanine or tryptophan. The D gene is left open where the match is weak. Some rows mark clone size as missing; the rest say once, few, many or name a class of expanded clone.

TRBV28	NA	TRBJ2-5	many	CASSSQAHPQETQYF	TGTGCCAGCAGTTCGCAGGCGCACCCCCAAGAGACCCAGTACTTC
TRBV7-3	TRBD1	TRBJ1-6	NA	CASIWIIWTGVNSPLHF	TGTGCCAGCATCTGGATAATATGGACAGGGGTTAATTCACCCCTCCACTTT
TRBV12-3/TRBV12-4	TRBD2	TRBJ2-5	NA	CASSFGLAAQETQYF	TGTGCCAGCAGTTTTGGACTAGCGGCCCAAGAGACCCAGTACTTC
TRBV5-1	NA	TRBJ1-6	NA	CASSFGPVPNSPLHF	TGCGCCAGCAGCTTCGGGCCAGTCCCTAATTCACCCCTCCACTTT
TRBV20-1	TRBD2	TRBJ2-1	once	CSARQLAATYNEQFF	TGCAGTGCTAGACAACTAGCGGCCACCTACAATGAGCAGTTCTTC
TRBV2	NA	TRBJ2-6	many	CASRPGRSGANVLTF	TGTGCCAGCAGACCCGGTCGGTCTGGGGCCAACGTCCTGACTTTC
TRBV29-1	NA	TRBJ2-7	few	CSVVVSRGSYEQYF	TGCAGCGTTGTAGTTAGTAGGGGTTCCTACGAGCAGTACTTC
TRBV7-3	TRBD1	TRBJ2-5	NA	CASSLDRGQGKTQYF	TGTGCCAGCAGCTTGGACAGGGGGCAGGGAAAGACCCAGTACTTC
TRBV5-1	TRBD1	TRBJ2-5	NA	CASSFPGTGEETQYF	TGCGCCAGCAGCTTCCCTGGGACAGGGGAAGAGACCCAGTACTTC
TRBV10-1	TRBD2	TRBJ2-7	NA	CPSAERTSGSYEQYF	TGCCCCAGCGCCGAACGGACTAGCGGGAGTTACGAGCAGTACTTC
TRBV7-2	TRBD2	TRBJ2-3	NA	CASSRGSSGSRQYF	TGTGCCAGCAGCCGCGGGTCTAGCGGGAGTAGGCAGTATTTT
TRBV28	NA	TRBJ1-2	NA	CASSASSIIHGYTF	TGTGCCAGCAGTGCTTCCAGCATTATCCATGGCTACACCTTC
TRBV12-3/TRBV12-4	NA	TRBJ2-1	NA	CASRIGGTHEQFF	TGTGCCAGCAGGATAGGGGGTACCCATGAGCAGTTCTTC
TRBV29-1	NA	TRBJ1-2	NA	CSASESYGYTF	TGCAGCGCTAGCGAGAGCTATGGCTACACCTTC
TRBV14	NA	TRBJ2-7	few	CASSPIGDLWATNEQYF	TGTGCCAGCAGCCCCATAGGGGACCTATGGGCCACCAATGAGCAGTACTTC
TRBV20-1	NA	TRBJ2-7	few	CSAEDLAQNSYEQYF	TGCAGTGCTGAAGACCTAGCGCAGAACTCCTACGAGCAGTACTTC
TRBV2	NA	TRBJ1-5	NA	CASGQGLSQPQHF	TGTGCCAGCGGTCAGGGGCTGTCACAGCCCCAGCATTTT
TRBV9	NA	TRBJ2-6	few	CASSVEGITGANVLTF	TGTGCCAGCAGCGTAGAAGGGATTACTGGGGCCAACGTCCTGACTTTC
TRBV4-2	NA	TRBJ2-3	few	CASSSYEASADTQYF	TGTGCCAGCAGCTCCTATGAGGCTAGCGCAGATACGCAGTATTTT
TRBV7-6	NA	TRBJ2-1	NA	CASSPGGGGGGNDEQFF	TGTGCCAGCAGCCCCGGAGGGGGAGGAGGCGGGAACGATGAGCAGTTCTTC
TRBV10-2	NA	TRBJ2-6	NA	CASRADTWRANVLTF	TGCGCCAGCAGGGCCGACACTTGGAGGGCCAACGTCCTGACTTTC
TRBV18	NA	TRBJ2-1	NA	CASSPLSEQFF	TGTGCCAGCTCTCCCTTGAGCGAGCAGTTCTTC
TRBV7-2	NA	TRBJ2-2	NA	CASSGYGATTGELFF	TGTGCCAGCAGCGGCTACGGGGCTACCACCGGGGAGCTGTTTTTT
TRBV7-2	NA	TRBJ2-5	NA	CASSLRTQKETQYF	TGTGCCAGCAGCTTGCGGACCCAGAAAGAGACCCAGTACTTC
TRBV10-3	NA	TRBJ2-7	NA	CATLAGPASYEQYF	TGTGCCACACTTGCCGGGCCAGCTTCCTACGAGCAGTACTTC
TRBV16	NA	TRBJ1-2	NA	CASSLKGQPGGYTF	TGTGCCAGCAGCCTCAAAGGACAGCCGGGTGGCTACACCTTC
TRBV5-1	NA	TRBJ2-7	NA	CASPGLALHSYEQYF	TGCGCCAGCCCGGGATTAGCACTTCACTCCTACGAGCAGTACTTC
TRBV28	NA	TRBJ2-1	NA	CASRARGRSKAAEQFF	TGTGCCAGCAGAGCCCGAGGGAGATCTAAGGCCGCTGAGCAGTTCTTC